The 15 T cell receptor beta chains below were found in one sample sequenced in a study of CD8 T cells in ankylosing spondylitis. Using its own MiXCR run on the 5' RACE reads, TCRdb lists one record per CDR3 protein. The sample lists 340,000 or so distinct CDR3 sequences, about 14% occurring once. Material for sequencing was blood, either unsorted or a sorted T cell fraction (not recorded which). The receptors derive from a male donor with ankylosing spondylitis or in good health (not recorded which).

The V gene is TRBV9, the J gene TRBJ1-5, with D possibly matching TRBD1 (5 bases). Per the germline V gene, CDR1 is SGDLS and CDR2 is YYNGEE. V was pared by 9 bases and J by 8 bases, with 27 bases between. CDR3 length equals 16 residues. The CDR3 region has the DNA TGTGCCATCTCTTCTCAAGGGGCGGTGGCAACCAAGCCCCAGCATTTT. This sequence encodes CAISSQGAVATKPQHF. Full variable domain (missing parts from reference TRBV9 and TRBJ1-5): DSGVTQTPKHLITATGQRVTLRCSPRSGDLSVYWYQQSLDQGLQFLIQYYNGEERAKGNILERFSAQQFPDLHSELNLSSLELGDSALYFCAISSQGAVATKPQHFGDGTRLSIL.

The rearrangement uses TRBV12-3 or TRBV12-4 and TRBJ1-2; no clear D. V was pared by 5 bases and J by 5 bases, with 12 bases between. This CDR3 comprises 13 residues. The chain's CDR3 is CASSLVRGYGYTF. CDR3 nucleotide sequence: TGTGCCAGCAGTCTAGTTCGGGGTTATGGCTACACCTTC.

This chain uses TRBV6-5 with TRBJ2-1; tentatively, D is TRBD1 or TRBD2 (5 bases each). The germline CDR1 and CDR2 sequences are MNHEY and SVGAGI. The CDR3 length is 15 residues. V gave up 2 bases and J gave up 1 base, with 9 bases separating them. CDR3 region: CASSYGTLSYNEQFF. The CDR3 DNA follows: TGTGCCAGCAGTTACGGGACGCTATCCTACAATGAGCAGTTCTTC.

The chain recombines TRBV20-1 with TRBJ2-1, with no clear D. CDR1 and CDR2 from the germline V gene are DFQATT and SNEGSKA (reference sequence). V was clipped by 6 bases and J by 6 bases, with 12 bases between them. CDR3 length equals 12 residues. CDR3 protein: CSAPIRGNEQFF. The DNA of the CDR3 is TGCAGTGCACCTATTCGAGGCAATGAGCAGTTCTTC.

This clonotype was detected a few times. This chain links TRBV12-3 or TRBV12-4 with TRBJ2-3, with 11 bases identical to TRBD2. The CDR3 contains 17 residues. After removal of 5 bases from V and 2 bases from J, the junction contained 9 bases not matched to a gene. CDR3 nucleotide sequence: TGTGCCAGCAGTCCAAGACTAGCGGGGACTCCCACAGATACGCAGTATTTT. Its protein is CASSPRLAGTPTDTQYF.

This clonotype was counted a few times. The V call is TRBV7-9, the J call TRBJ2-5; maybe TRBD1 (6 bases). The V end was cut by 0 bases, the J end by 2 bases, with 13 bases between. This CDR3 is 16 amino acids long. Per the germline V gene, CDR1 is SEHNR and CDR2 is FQNEAQ (reference sequence). CDR3 DNA sequence: TGTGCCAGCAGCTTAGCAGGGGGTGGGCAGCAAGAGACCCAGTACTTC. Its translation is CASSLAGGGQQETQYF. Filled out from reference TRBV7-9 and TRBJ2-5, the complete variable domain reads DTGVSQNPRHKITKRGQNVTFRCDPISEHNRLYWYRQTLGQGPEFLTYFQNEAQLEKSRLLSDRFSAERPKGSFSTLEIQRTEQGDSAMYLCASSLAGGGQQETQYFGPGTRLLVL.

The chain joins TRBV5-5 to TRBJ1-2; 8 nucleotides align to TRBD1. Trimming cost V 4 bases and J 8 bases; bases outside gene matches: 4. Germline V lookup: CDR1 SGHKS, CDR2 YYEKEE (reference sequence). This CDR3 region has 12 residues. The CDR3 here is CASSPDRVGYTF. In nucleotides, the CDR3 is TGTGCCAGCAGCCCGGACAGGGTAGGCTACACCTTC. Full variable domain (outside the CDR3, taken from reference TRBV5-5 and TRBJ1-2): DAGVTQSPTHLIKTRGQQVTLRCSPISGHKSVSWYQQVLGQGPQFIFQYYEKEERGRGNFPDRFSARQFPNYSSELNVNALLLGDSALYLCASSPDRVGYTFGSGTRLTVV.

The chain's CDR3 is CASSLRSKGSNQPQHF. The CDR3 bases are TGCGCCAGCAGCTTACGGAGTAAAGGAAGCAATCAGCCCCAGCATTTT. The chain has TRBV5-1 and TRBJ1-5; D unresolved. The V gene lost 2 bases and the J gene lost 1 base, with 13 bases spanning the gap. The CDR3 length is 16 residues. The germline CDR1 and CDR2 sequences are SGHRS and YFSETQ.

In this sample, this clonotype turned up many times. The rearrangement uses TRBV11-2 and TRBJ2-2; D could derive from TRBD1 or TRBD2 (6 bases each). V was trimmed by 2 bases and J by 1 base, leaving 8 bases between them. Germline CDR1 reads SGHAT; CDR2 reads FQNNGV. CDR3 length equals 15 residues. For the CDR3, the DNA is TGTGCCAGCAGCTTAAGGGGGGTGAACACCGGGGAGCTGTTTTTT. It specifies CASSLRGVNTGELFF.

V usage is TRBV5-1 and J usage is TRBJ2-5; weak D call: TRBD2 (6 bases). The CDR3 sequence is 13 residues long. Germline CDR1 is SGHRS and CDR2 is YFSETQ. V lost 2 bases and J lost 5, with 10 bases in between. In DNA form, the CDR3 reads TGCGCCAGCAGCTTTGGGAGCGGGGAGACCCAGTACTTC. Protein: CASSFGSGETQYF.

The V gene is TRBV10-3, the J gene TRBJ2-1; 8 nucleotides agree with TRBD1. Germline values: CDR1 ENHRY, CDR2 SYGVKD. The CDR3 totals 16 residues. The ends lost 6 bases at V and 0 bases at J; junction bases unmatched: 7. The CDR3 DNA reads TGTGCCATCAGCGAGGGACAGGCAGTCTCCTACAATGAGCAGTTCTTC. As protein: CAISEGQAVSYNEQFF.

The V and J genes are TRBV5-1 and TRBJ2-3; 7 nucleotides line up with TRBD1. Germline V gene data show CDR1 as SGHRS and CDR2 as YFSETQ. With 2 bases clipped from V and 4 bases from J, the junction kept 4 bases outside the gene matches. The CDR3 totals 14 residues. For the CDR3, the DNA is TGCGCCAGCAGCTTCGGACAGGACTCAGATACGCAGTATTTT. This gives the protein CASSFGQDSDTQYF.

This clonotype was picked up a small number of times. The chain joins TRBV20-1 to TRBJ2-1; no reliable D call. This CDR3 is 12 amino acids long. Trimming stripped 3 bases from V and 4 bases from J, with 7 bases between. Germline CDR1 and CDR2: DFQATT and SNEGSKA (reference sequence). CDR3: CSASSRYNEQFF. Written as DNA, the CDR3 is TGCAGTGCTAGCTCCCGGTACAATGAGCAGTTCTTC.

This clonotype has more than one count but fewer than ten. CDR3 nucleotide sequence: TGTGCCAGTAGGCCGGGACGGATGAACACCGGGGAGCTGTTTTTT. Protein: CASRPGRMNTGELFF. The rearrangement links TRBV19 to TRBJ2-2; D may correspond to TRBD1 or TRBD2 (5 bases each). Between the trimmed V and J ends, which lost 6 bases and 1 base, there was a span of 12 bases. Per germline, CDR1 LNHDA and CDR2 SQIVND (reference sequence). The CDR3 consists of 15 residues.

The V and J genes are TRBV11-2 and TRBJ2-7; D may be TRBD1 or TRBD2 (5 bases each). This CDR3 is 16 amino acids long. Trimming cost V 0 bases and J 3 bases, with 15 bases left between them. Germline V lookup: CDR1 SGHAT, CDR2 FQNNGV. The CDR3 DNA follows: TGTGCCAGCAGCTTAGATTTTAGGGGTAGCGTCTACGAGCAGTACTTC. Encoded protein: CASSLDFRGSVYEQYF.